The 3 T cell receptor beta chains below were found in one sample sequenced in a study of neoadjuvant nivolumab and ipilimumab in lung cancer. Here immunoSEQ multiplex PCR was the method, and the copy in TCRdb shows in-frame clones only, minus some. The sample holds about 38,000 clones, 85% to 90% seen once. Sequenced here: peripheral blood, sampled before neoadjuvant nivolumab, alone or with ipilimumab. The receptor source for this set is an adult with non-small cell lung cancer.

This sequence joins TRBV30 and TRBJ1-4, with 8 positions matching TRBD1. Germline assignment: CDR1 GTSNPN and CDR2 SVGIG (reference sequence). The trim removed 6 bases at V and 3 bases at J, leaving 3 bases unmatched. The CDR3 sequence is 13 residues long. CDR3 region: CACPTGANEKLFF. The CDR3 coding sequence is TGTGCCTGCCCGACAGGGGCTAATGAAAAACTGTTTTTT. Based on the CDR3 plus reference TRBV30 and TRBJ1-4, the full variable domain is SQTIHQWPATLVQPVGSPLSLECTVEGTSNPNLYWYRQAAGRGLQLLFYSVGIGQISSEVPQNLSASRPQDRQFILSSKKLLLSDSGFYLCACPTGANEKLFFGSGTQLSVL.

The chain carries TRBV30 and TRBJ2-5; 11 bases line up with TRBD2. V dropped 2 bases and J dropped 2; count of bases not matched to a gene: 7. From germline, CDR1 is GTSNPN and CDR2 SVGIG (reference sequence). This CDR3 contains 16 residues. The CDR3 is CAWSPRLAGRQETQYF. CDR3 sequence (DNA): TGTGCCTGGAGTCCCCGACTAGCGGGGCGACAAGAGACCCAGTACTTC.

The gene calls are TRBV6-6 and TRBJ2-7, with 8 bases that match TRBD2. Trimming took 8 bases from V and 6 from J; bases not matched to a gene: 9. The CDR3 extends over 13 amino acids. In germline, CDR1 is MNHNY, CDR2 SVGAGI (reference sequence). CDR3 in DNA: TGTGCCAGCGGCGCTCGGGAGGGGGTCGAGCAGTACTTC. Residues: CASGAREGVEQYF.